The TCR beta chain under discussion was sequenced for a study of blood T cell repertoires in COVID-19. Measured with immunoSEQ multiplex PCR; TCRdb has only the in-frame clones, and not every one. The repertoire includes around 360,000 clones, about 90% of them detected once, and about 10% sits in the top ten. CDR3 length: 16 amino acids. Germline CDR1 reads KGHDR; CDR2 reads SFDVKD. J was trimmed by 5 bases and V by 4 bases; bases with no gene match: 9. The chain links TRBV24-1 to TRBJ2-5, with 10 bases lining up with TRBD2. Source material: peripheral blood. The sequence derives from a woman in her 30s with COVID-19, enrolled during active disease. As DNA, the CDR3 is TGTGCCACCAGTGACGCCAGCGGGAGGGTTGGGGAGACCCAGTACTTC. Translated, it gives CATSDASGRVGETQYF.